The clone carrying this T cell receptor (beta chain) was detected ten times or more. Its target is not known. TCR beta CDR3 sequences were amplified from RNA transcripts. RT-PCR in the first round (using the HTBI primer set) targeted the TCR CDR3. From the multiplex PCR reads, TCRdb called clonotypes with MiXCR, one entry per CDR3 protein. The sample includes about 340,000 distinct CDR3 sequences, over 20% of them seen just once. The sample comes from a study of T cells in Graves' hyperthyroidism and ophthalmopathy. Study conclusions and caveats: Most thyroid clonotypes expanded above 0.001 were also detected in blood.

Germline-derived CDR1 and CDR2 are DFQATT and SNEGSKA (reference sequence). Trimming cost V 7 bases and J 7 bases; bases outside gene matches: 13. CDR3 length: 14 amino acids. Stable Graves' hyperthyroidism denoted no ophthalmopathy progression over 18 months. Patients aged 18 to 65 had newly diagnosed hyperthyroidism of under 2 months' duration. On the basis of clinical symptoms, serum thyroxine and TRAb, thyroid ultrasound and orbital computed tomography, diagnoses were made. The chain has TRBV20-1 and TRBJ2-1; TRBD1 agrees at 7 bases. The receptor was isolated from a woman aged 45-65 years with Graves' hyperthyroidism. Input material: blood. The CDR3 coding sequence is TGCAGTGTTACGACAGGGAGTGTGAGGAATGAGCAGTTCTTC. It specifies CSVTTGSVRNEQFF.